Listed here are 28 T cell receptor beta chains from one sample, sequenced in a study of cytomegalovirus exposure and HLA in healthy donors. The PCR had 60 Vbeta and 13 Jbeta primers. The data were produced by immunoSEQ multiplex PCR, yet TCRdb's version contains in-frame clones alone and is incomplete. The table has 100,000 to 150,000 clones, roughly two thirds seen once. The sample was PBMCs. The receptors shown here come from a man aged 25-40 years in good health and CMV-seropositive.

CDR3 bases: TGCGCCAGCAGCTTGGAATCGAGGAGGGTAGACACCATATATTTT. Protein: CASSLESRRVDTIYF. This rearrangement joins TRBV5-1 to TRBJ1-3; D unresolved. The V end was cut by 0 bases, the J end by 8 bases, with 15 bases between. The CDR3 is 15 amino acids. Germline assignment: CDR1 SGHRS and CDR2 YFSETQ. Together with reference TRBV5-1 and TRBJ1-3, the CDR3 gives the full variable domain: KAGVTQTPRYLIKTRGQQVTLSCSPISGHRSVSWYQQTPGQGLQFLFEYFSETQRNKGNFPGRFSGRQFSNSRSEMNVSTLELGDSALYLCASSLESRRVDTIYFGEGSWLTVV.

As to this clone: A junction boundary mismatches the germline segment, possibly from a read error. The chain carries TRBV7-9 and TRBJ2-2; 8 positions agree with TRBD2. This CDR3 region has 13 residues. Germline V CDR1 and CDR2: SEHNR, FQNEAQ (reference sequence). The CDR3 loop is CSSGRVDTGELFF. CDR3 coding DNA: TGTTCCAGCGGGAGAGTAGACACCGGGGAGCTGTTTTTT.

This sequence joins TRBV7-3 and TRBJ2-1; D possibly corresponds to TRBD2 (5 bases). V lost 5 bases to trimming and J lost 5 bases, with 10 bases between them. The CDR3 totals 13 residues. Per germline, CDR1 SGHTA and CDR2 FQGTGA. The CDR3 coding sequence is TGTGCCAGCAGCCTCGGGATCCACAATGAGCAGTTCTTC. It yields the protein CASSLGIHNEQFF. Variable domain in full (rest from reference TRBV7-3 and TRBJ2-1): GAGVSQTPSNKVTEKGKYVELRCDPISGHTALYWYRQSLGQGPEFLIYFQGTGAADDSGLPNDRFFAVRPEGSVSTLKIQRTERGDSAVYLCASSLGIHNEQFFGPGTRLTVL.

In DNA, the CDR3 is TGTGCCAGCTCTCAATCCGGGACAGGGGGGGGCGAGCAGTACTTC. It specifies CASSQSGTGGGEQYF. The V and J genes are TRBV18 and TRBJ2-7; TRBD1 agrees at 11 bases. With V trimmed by 6 bases and J by 6 bases, 10 bases remained unmatched. The germline gives CDR1 KGHSH, CDR2 LQKENI. The CDR3 length is 15 residues. Complete variable domain (other parts from reference TRBV18 and TRBJ2-7): NAGVMQNPRHLVRRRGQEARLRCSPMKGHSHVYWYRQLPEEGLKFMVYLQKENIIDESGMPKERFSAEFPKEGPSILRIQQVVRGDSAAYFCASSQSGTGGGEQYFGPGTRLTVT.

V gene TRBV28 combines with J gene TRBJ2-7, with TRBD1 matching 9 bases. CDR1 is MDHEN and CDR2 is SYDVKM in the germline V gene. V shed 7 bases, J shed 4 bases, and the junction held 8 bases outside the gene matches. The CDR3 contains 14 residues. The CDR3 protein is CASTNLQGAYEQYF. The CDR3 DNA is TGTGCCAGCACAAACCTACAGGGGGCGTACGAGCAGTACTTC.

The chain has TRBV29-1 and TRBJ2-7; a weak D match, TRBD2 (6 bases). This CDR3 contains 14 residues. Trimming left V 6 bases short and J 0 bases short, with 15 bases between. Germline CDR1 reads SQVTM; CDR2 reads ANQGSEA. CDR3 amino acids: CSVEGGRSSYEQYF. In DNA form, the CDR3 reads TGCAGCGTGGAGGGAGGAAGGAGCTCCTACGAGCAGTACTTC.

The chain links TRBV29-1 to TRBJ2-5; TRBD2 matches 8 bases. The J call may be mistaken, given a closer DNA end match to TRBJ2-7. Per germline, CDR1 SQVTM and CDR2 ANQGSEA. This CDR3 is built from 12 residues. The CDR3 DNA reads as TGCAGCGTCCGACGGGGGGGCTACGAGCAGTACTTC. Its translation: CSVRRGGYEQYF.

The J gene is TRBJ2-5, the V gene TRBV7-6, with 7 nucleotides matching TRBD1. The CDR3 loop spans 14 amino acids. Per the germline V gene, CDR1 is SGHVS and CDR2 is FNYEAQ. Germline trimming cut 5 bases from V and 0 bases from J; bases unmatched to any gene: 3. As DNA, the CDR3 is TGTGCCAGCAGCCAGACAGGGAACCAAGAGACCCAGTACTTC. It translates to CASSQTGNQETQYF.

The chain couples TRBV4-3 to TRBJ2-7; D remains ambiguous. Per the germline V gene, CDR1 is LGHNA and CDR2 is YSLEER. The CDR3 length is 16 residues. V dropped 0 bases and J dropped 1 base, with 13 bases sitting between them. The CDR3 region is CASSQDSAPRSYEQYF. The DNA of the CDR3 is TGCGCCAGCAGCCAAGATAGTGCCCCGCGTTCCTACGAGCAGTACTTC.

This CDR3 is CASRIREAYGYTF. The CDR3 bases are TGTGCCAGCAGAATCAGGGAGGCCTATGGCTACACCTTC. The V gene is TRBV28, the J gene TRBJ1-2; tentatively, D is TRBD1 (5 bases). The V end lost 6 bases, the J end lost 4 bases, and 12 bases lay between the germline ends. The CDR3 runs to 13 residues. CDR1 and CDR2 (germline): MDHEN, SYDVKM.

In DNA, the CDR3 is TGTGCAAGTCGCCCCAGACAGGGGGCGGCCGAGCAGTACTTC. It is translated as CASRPRQGAAEQYF. The chain employs TRBV12-2 and TRBJ2-7; the D segment call TRBD1 is taken from the table without a DNA check. TRBV12-2 constitutes a pseudogene. CDR3 size: 14 residues.

Only one count was recorded for this clone. This chain connects TRBV29-1 to TRBJ2-1, with 7 bases lining up with TRBD2. The V gene's germline CDR1 is SQVTM and CDR2 ANQGSEA. With 5 bases clipped from V and 5 bases from J, the junction kept 6 bases outside the gene matches. The CDR3 is 13 residues long. This CDR3 reads CSVSEGTNNEQFF. The DNA for the CDR3 is TGCAGCGTTTCCGAGGGGACTAACAATGAGCAGTTCTTC.

V usage is TRBV2 and J usage is TRBJ1-5; D unresolved. Trimming took off 3 bases at V and 1 base at J, with 10 bases between the two ends. The germline V gene encodes CDR1 SNHLY and CDR2 FYNNEI. The CDR3 length is 15 residues. The CDR3 nucleotides are TGTGCCAGCAGTGACGTCTGGAGGAGCAATCAGCCCCAGCATTTT. This gives the protein CASSDVWRSNQPQHF.

The chain employs TRBV2 and TRBJ1-5; 7 nucleotides align to TRBD1. Germline V gene lookup returns CDR1 SNHLY and CDR2 FYNNEI. The CDR3 is 14 amino acids. The trim removed 8 bases at V and 0 bases at J, leaving 4 bases unmatched. CDR3 sequence: CASRDSYSNQPQHF. In nucleotides, the CDR3 is TGTGCCAGCCGGGACAGTTATAGCAATCAGCCCCAGCATTTT.

The rearrangement joins TRBV7-9 to TRBJ2-5; the match to TRBD1 covers 7 bases. Germline-derived CDR1 and CDR2 are SEHNR and FQNEAQ (reference sequence). CDR3 length: 15 residues. V was pared by 0 bases and J by 2 bases, with 3 bases of the junction left unmatched. In nucleotides, the CDR3 is TGTGCCAGCAGCTTAGCAGGGGGCAGACAAGAGACCCAGTACTTC. Protein product: CASSLAGGRQETQYF.

This sequence joins TRBV7-3 and TRBJ2-7, with 8 positions matching TRBD2. J lost 5 bases, V lost 1 base, and 10 bases had no gene match. Germline CDR1 reads SGHTA; CDR2 reads FQGTGA. The CDR3 length is 16 residues. CDR3 in amino acids: CASSLNSVPAGDEQYF. CDR3 nucleotides: TGTGCCAGCAGCTTAAATTCGGTCCCAGCGGGAGACGAGCAGTACTTC.

The chain employs TRBV4-1 and TRBJ2-7, with TRBD2 identical over 8 bases. Germline V gene sequence: CDR1 MGHRA, CDR2 YSYEKL. Trimming at V came to 3 bases and at J to 0 bases, leaving 10 bases not matched to a gene. CDR3 size: 17 residues. CDR3 region: CASSQGGPSGYSYEQYF. The DNA for the CDR3 is TGCGCCAGCAGCCAGGGTGGGCCTAGCGGGTACTCCTACGAGCAGTACTTC.

This clone occurred a few times. V is TRBV11-2 and J is TRBJ2-7; TRBD2 might be the D (5 bases). The CDR3 has 15 residues. The V and J ends lost 0 bases and 2 bases respectively, with 11 bases between them. From germline, CDR1 is SGHAT and CDR2 FQNNGV. The CDR3 is CASSLDYRGPYEQYF. The CDR3 nucleotides read TGTGCCAGCAGCTTAGATTACCGGGGTCCCTACGAGCAGTACTTC.

V is TRBV27 and J is TRBJ2-7; 7 bases map to TRBD2. Germline loops: CDR1 MNHEY, CDR2 SMNVEV (reference sequence). Trimming cost V 3 bases and J 1 base; bases outside gene matches: 9. The CDR3 loop spans 16 amino acids. CDR3 residues: CASSFFPASGSYEQYF. For the CDR3, the DNA is TGTGCCAGCAGTTTCTTCCCTGCTAGCGGTTCCTACGAGCAGTACTTC.

The chain carries TRBV6-1 and TRBJ2-7; D uncertain. Per the germline V gene, CDR1 is MNHNS and CDR2 is SASEGT. The CDR3 totals 15 residues. V dropped 2 bases and J dropped 2 bases, with 13 bases sitting between them. The CDR3 region has the DNA TGTGCCAGCAGTGAATCAACAGTGATTACCTACGAGCAGTACTTC. This translates into CASSESTVITYEQYF.

The chain links TRBV28 to TRBJ1-5; TRBD1 might be the D (6 bases). Germline lookup yields CDR1 MDHEN and CDR2 SYDVKM. The CDR3 contains 13 residues. V lost 7 bases and J lost 4, with 11 bases in between. DNA of the CDR3: TGTGCCAGCACCCGAGGGGGTAATCAGCCCCAGCATTTT. Amino acids: CASTRGGNQPQHF.

The J gene is TRBJ1-1, the V gene TRBV27, with D tentatively TRBD1 (6 bases). Germline assignment: CDR1 MNHEY and CDR2 SMNVEV (reference sequence). CDR3 size: 15 residues. Trimming took off 5 bases at V and 5 bases at J, with 18 bases between the two ends. The CDR3 DNA reads TGTGCCAGCAGTCTCTTTGCCGAGAGGGGGACTGAAGCTTTCTTT. Its translation: CASSLFAERGTEAFF.

In this sample, this clone turned up a few times. This chain joins TRBV15 and TRBJ1-4, with a tentative D call TRBD1 (5 bases). Germline assignment: CDR1 LNHNV and CDR2 YYDKDF (reference sequence). The V end lost 3 bases, the J end lost 8 bases, and 10 bases lay between the germline ends. This CDR3 has 13 amino acids. For the CDR3, the DNA is TGTGCCACCAGCAGTCCACAGGAGGAAAAACTGTTTTTT. As protein: CATSSPQEEKLFF.

The chain links TRBV7-9 to TRBJ1-2; 10 bases are a match to TRBD1. V dropped 2 bases and J dropped 1; count of bases not matched to a gene: 7. There are 17 residues in the CDR3. The V gene's germline CDR1 is SEHNR and CDR2 FQNEAQ (reference sequence). CDR3 region: CASSLPAGQGVNYGYTF. The CDR3 coding sequence is TGTGCCAGCAGCTTACCGGCCGGACAGGGGGTTAACTATGGCTACACCTTC.

In this sample, this clone turned up a few times. This chain uses TRBV4-1 with TRBJ2-2, with a possible D match to TRBD2 (6 bases). Germline CDR1 MGHRA, CDR2 YSYEKL. The CDR3 runs to 15 residues. Trimming pared 4 bases from V and 2 bases from J, leaving 11 bases between. This chain's CDR3 is CASSLRTINTGELFF. The CDR3 nucleotides read TGCGCCAGCAGCCTTCGGACTATAAACACCGGGGAGCTGTTTTTT.

The rearrangement uses TRBV7-3 and TRBJ2-5; D may be TRBD2 (5 bases). The V gene lost 2 bases and the J gene lost 3 bases, with 10 bases spanning the gap. Germline values: CDR1 SGHTA, CDR2 FQGTGA. The CDR3 runs 14 residues. The CDR3 sequence: CASSLGSAEETQYF. CDR3 nucleotides: TGTGCCAGCAGCTTAGGGAGCGCTGAAGAGACCCAGTACTTC.

This clone was counted only a few times. This chain uses TRBV7-9 with TRBJ2-1, with D possibly being TRBD1 (5 bases). The ends were cut back, 4 bases at V and 6 bases at J, with 10 bases in the middle. The CDR3 totals 13 residues. From germline, CDR1 is SEHNR and CDR2 FQNEAQ (reference sequence). This CDR3 is CASSWQGGNEQFF. In DNA form, the CDR3 reads TGTGCCAGCAGCTGGCAGGGTGGCAATGAGCAGTTCTTC.

This rearrangement joins TRBV6-5 to TRBJ2-3; possibly TRBD2 for D (6 bases). CDR3 size: 16 residues. The germline V gene has CDR1 MNHEY and CDR2 SVGAGI. V was pared by 4 bases and J by 1 base, with 15 bases between. CDR3 in amino acids: CASSSLLSGRTDTQYF. CDR3 nucleotides: TGTGCCAGCAGTTCCCTTCTTAGCGGCCGCACAGATACGCAGTATTTT.